These T cell receptor beta chains were read from a single sample in a study of shared T cell receptors in the human thymus. Using immunoSEQ multiplex PCR, the repertoire was profiled, and TCRdb retains in-frame clones only, with some absent. Of just under 550,000 clones listed, 70% to 80% are singletons. Another study also made use of these data, one on human thymus T cells.

The sample taken for sequencing was thymocytes. The source is a boy under two years old with a congenital heart defect. Both conserved end residues are part of each CDR3. A D gene is named only where the DNA matches it firmly. The size field is filled for only some rows; it gives once, few, many or a size class.

d_call clone_size j_call v_call cdr3_nt cdr3_aa
TRBD1 . TRBJ1-4 TRBV5-1 TGCGCCAGCAGCCCCCGGGACAGGGGGCTAGCAGGGACTAATGAAAAACTGTTTTTT CASSPRDRGLAGTNEKLFF
TRBD2 . TRBJ2-4 TRBV5-4 TGTGCCAGCAGCTTATTAGTAGCGGGACGAAACATTCAGTACTTC CASSLLVAGRNIQYF
TRBD2 . TRBJ2-3 TRBV5-4 TGTGCCAGCAGCTTGGCGCCAGGGACTAGCGGAAGCACAGATACGCAGTATTTT CASSLAPGTSGSTDTQYF
. . TRBJ1-5 TRBV19 TGTGCCAGTAGCCCAGGGGTGAAGAGCAATCAGCCCCAGCATTTT CASSPGVKSNQPQHF
. few TRBJ2-5 TRBV7-2 TGTGCCAGCAGCCAAAGGGGGAGGGCTCCCAACGAGACCCAGTACTTC CASSQRGRAPNETQYF
TRBD2 . TRBJ2-5 TRBV4-2 TGTGCCAGCAGCCAAGCAGGTAGCGGGAGGGCCCATGGGTACCAAGAGACCCAGTACTTC CASSQAGSGRAHGYQETQYF
TRBD1 . TRBJ2-3 TRBV27 TGTGCCAGCAGTCCCGGGACAGGGTCAACAGATACGCAGTATTTT CASSPGTGSTDTQYF
TRBD1 . TRBJ1-4 TRBV4-2 TGTGCCAGCAGCCAAATCAGAACAGGGGACAGAGAAAAACTGTTTTTT CASSQIRTGDREKLFF
TRBD1 . TRBJ2-5 TRBV11-2 TGTGCCAGCAGCCACCGGGTAGGGGGCGCCCCGGAGACCCAGTACTTC CASSHRVGGAPETQYF
TRBD1 . TRBJ2-7 TRBV6-5 TGTGCCAGCAGCGTTGGGACAGAGGCTTACGAGCAGTACTTC CASSVGTEAYEQYF
. few TRBJ2-2 TRBV7-3 TGTGCCAGCAGCTTCACTAGGCGTAACGGGGAAAACACCGGGGAGCTGTTTTTT CASSFTRRNGENTGELFF
TRBD2 few TRBJ2-3 TRBV19 TGTGCCAGTAGTATCAAACTAGCGGGAGACAGAGATACGCAGTATTTT CASSIKLAGDRDTQYF
. . TRBJ2-7 TRBV18 TGTGCCAGCTCACCACACCAGGCCACCTACGAGCAGTACTTC CASSPHQATYEQYF
. . TRBJ1-2 TRBV15 TGTGCCACCAGCAGAGAACATAACTATGGCTACACCTTC CATSREHNYGYTF
TRBD2 . TRBJ2-2 TRBV28 TGTGCCAGCAGTCCCACTATAGCGGGAGCCCACACCGGGGAGCTGTTTTTT CASSPTIAGAHTGELFF
TRBD2 . TRBJ2-5 TRBV6-6 TGTGCCAGCAGCTCCTCCCTAGCGGGAGCGGTTGAGACCCAGTACTTC CASSSSLAGAVETQYF
TRBD1 . TRBJ1-1 TRBV5-8 TGTGCCAGCAGCCTGACAGGGGATCGGGTTGGAGCTTTCTTT CASSLTGDRVGAFF
. . TRBJ2-1 TRBV27 TGTGCCAGCAGTTTATGGCCCGACAGTCCAAGCTCCTACAATGAGCAGTTCTTC CASSLWPDSPSSYNEQFF
. . TRBJ2-7 TRBV7-2 TGTGCCAGCAGCTTAGCTGGCAGGGGGGACGAGCAGTACTTC CASSLAGRGDEQYF
. . TRBJ2-2 TRBV4-3 TGCGCCAGCAGCCAAGATACGGGCACCGGGGAGCTGTTTTTT CASSQDTGTGELFF
. . TRBJ2-6 TRBV18 TGTGCCAGCTCACCACCACGGGACAACACATCTGGGGCCAACGTCCTGACTTTC CASSPPRDNTSGANVLTF
TRBD1 . TRBJ1-5 TRBV11-2 TGTGCCAGCAGCTTCCGGACAGGGGGCGGTGAGCCCCAGCATTTT CASSFRTGGGEPQHF
TRBD1 . TRBJ2-2 TRBV5-6 TGTGCCAGCAGCCCCCGGGACAGGGAACTCCGAAACACCGGGGAGCTGTTTTTT CASSPRDRELRNTGELFF
. . TRBJ2-2 TRBV6-5 TGTGCCAGCAGACGACAGGTCGCCGGGGAGCTGTTTTTT CASRRQVAGELFF
. . TRBJ1-1 TRBV27 TGTGCCAGCAGATCAGGGGAGAACACTGAAGCTTTCTTT CASRSGENTEAFF
TRBD1 few TRBJ2-1 TRBV7-8 TGTGCCAGCAGCCCTTCTGAAGACAGGGGTTACTACAATGAGCAGTTCTTC CASSPSEDRGYYNEQFF
TRBD2 . TRBJ2-3 TRBV7-8 TGTGCCAGCAGCTTAGTGGGACTAGCGGCCGAGAGGGGTACGCAGTATTTT CASSLVGLAAERGTQYF
. . TRBJ2-1 TRBV11-2 TGTGCCAGCAGCTCCGCTAGCTCCTACAATGAGCAGTTCTTC CASSSASSYNEQFF
TRBD2 . TRBJ2-3 TRBV9 TGTGCCAGCAGCGTAGGGGGGAAACTAGCGGCTAGCACAGATACGCAGTATTTT CASSVGGKLAASTDTQYF
TRBD1 . TRBJ1-5 TRBV28 TGTGCCAGCAGTTTTCGGGTTTTTCCGGACAGGGGCGGCCATAATCAGCCCCAGCATTTT CASSFRVFPDRGGHNQPQHF
. . TRBJ2-1 TRBV27 TGTGCCAGCAGTTTAGTCTGTCCCTTACAGGGAACGGATGAGCAGTTCTTC CASSLVCPLQGTDEQFF
. . TRBJ1-2 TRBV7-2 TGTGCCAGCAGCCCGGGTGGCCAGCCTAACTATGGCTACACCTTC CASSPGGQPNYGYTF
TRBD2 . TRBJ2-7 TRBV4-2 TGTGCCAGCACCCTACGGGTAGCCCCCCTACCGGCGGGAGAGGGCTACGAGCAGTACTTC CASTLRVAPLPAGEGYEQYF
TRBD1 . TRBJ1-2 TRBV12-5 TGTGCTAGTGGTAAGGGGGCTGGTCCCCATTATGGCTACACCTTC CASGKGAGPHYGYTF
. . TRBJ2-7 TRBV28 TGTGCCATAGCGACAGGTGGTGTGTCCGAGCAGTACTTC CAIATGGVSEQYF
TRBD2 . TRBJ2-7 TRBV18 TGTGCCAGCTCACCACGGACTAGCGGGAGGTACGAGCAGTACTTC CASSPRTSGRYEQYF
TRBD2 few TRBJ2-7 TRBV4-3 TGCGCCAGCAGCCACCGGGGTGGTCCTAGCGGCTCCTACGAGCAGTACTTC CASSHRGGPSGSYEQYF
. . TRBJ2-1 TRBV5-6 TGTGCCAGCAGCTTGTCGGGGGGCCCGTACAATGAGCAGTTCTTC CASSLSGGPYNEQFF
TRBD1 few TRBJ1-5 TRBV4-1 TGCGCCAGCAGCCCCCGGGACAGGGGCACTCAAGAATATAGCAATCAGCCCCAGCATTTT CASSPRDRGTQEYSNQPQHF
TRBD1 . TRBJ2-7 TRBV5-1 TGCGCCAGCAGCTTAATCGGCGTCCGGGACAGTATCTTC CASSLIGVRDSIF
. . TRBJ1-4 TRBV4-3 TGCGCCAGCAGCCAAGTGTTCGGGGGGGAAAATGAAAAACTGTTTTTT CASSQVFGGENEKLFF
. . TRBJ1-1 TRBV2 TGTGCCAGCACCAAAATAATATGGGCGAGTGAAGCTTTCTTT CASTKIIWASEAFF
. . TRBJ2-2 TRBV10-1 TGCGCCAGCAGACGCGGGCCGAACACCGGGGAGCTGTTTTTT CASRRGPNTGELFF
TRBD1 . TRBJ2-2 TRBV7-2 TGTGCCAGCAGCCCGGACAGGGTGAGCACCGGGGAGCTGTTTTTT CASSPDRVSTGELFF
. few TRBJ2-3 TRBV19 TGTGCCAGTAGTAGGGGGGAAGCAGATACGCAGTATTTT CASSRGEADTQYF
. . TRBJ1-4 TRBV7-6 TGTGCCAGCAGCTCCTTAAAGGGGCCCCGACTCTGGCCGCGGGAAAAACTGTTTTTT CASSSLKGPRLWPREKLFF
. . TRBJ2-7 TRBV11-1 TGTGCCAGCAGCTCCGAACTGACAGCGTCCTACGAGCAGTACTTC CASSSELTASYEQYF
TRBD2 . TRBJ2-5 TRBV7-9 TGTGCCAGCAGCTTAGCTCGGGGGGGCGGGGAGACCCAGTACTTC CASSLARGGGETQYF
. . TRBJ1-1 TRBV6-5 TGTGCCAGCAGTTACTATGGGCAGGGCGGACCTGAAGCTTTCTTT CASSYYGQGGPEAFF
TRBD2 . TRBJ2-2 TRBV10-3 TGTGCCAACTCCGGGACTACGAACACCGGGGAGCTGTTTTTT CANSGTTNTGELFF
TRBD1 once TRBJ1-2 TRBV25-1 TGTGCCAGCAGTGAAACGGGGACAGGGGCGTTTCACTATGGCTACACCTTC CASSETGTGAFHYGYTF
. . TRBJ2-7 TRBV2 TGTGCCATCTCCCCCTACGAGCAGTACTTC CAISPYEQYF
TRBD2 few TRBJ2-7 TRBV29-1 TGCAGCGGCGGGGGGGGACTCTCGGCTAGCGGGAGGGGTAGCTCCTACGAGCAGTACTTC CSGGGGLSASGRGSSYEQYF
. . TRBJ1-3 TRBV2 TGTGCCAGCACTACCGAGAACTCTGGAAACACCATATATTTT CASTTENSGNTIYF
TRBD1 . TRBJ2-7 TRBV9 TGTGCCAGCAGCGTGGGGACAGGGGGCAGGTACGAGCAGTACTTC CASSVGTGGRYEQYF
TRBD2 . TRBJ2-7 TRBV11-2 TGTGCCAGCAGCTTAAGATTGGGGCTAACGGGAGGGCCGATGTACGAGCAGTACTTC CASSLRLGLTGGPMYEQYF
TRBD1 . TRBJ1-2 TRBV29-1 TGCAGCGTGGACAGGGGGCAGGGCTATGGCTACACCTTC CSVDRGQGYGYTF
. . TRBJ2-7 TRBV2 TGTGCCAGCAGTGAAAGAAGAGGGAACATCTCCTACGAGCAGTACTTC CASSERRGNISYEQYF